The entry below gives a single T cell receptor (beta chain) sequence along with its context. The repertoire was sequenced with immunoSEQ multiplex PCR; TCRdb's copy has only in-frame clones and lacks some. Of some 110,000 clones in the sample, about 85% are singletons; the top ten hold roughly 1.4%. This record comes from a study of blood T cell repertoires in COVID-19. Study-level background: Sources were T cells, B-cell-depleted T cells, or PBMCs; the material itself was cDNA or gDNA.

CDR3 length: 18 amino acids. CDR1 MNHEY and CDR2 SMNVEV come from the germline V gene (reference sequence). Trimming shortened V by 4 bases and J by 2 bases, and 22 bases separated the two germline ends. The chain recombines TRBV27 with TRBJ2-3; D is possibly TRBD1 (6 bases). Material: peripheral blood. The TCR sequence derives from a man aged 35 to 55 with acute or convalescent COVID-19. The CDR3 spells CASSSPRGKGESTDTQYF. CDR3 bases: TGTGCCAGCAGTTCCCCACGCGGCAAGGGGGAATCCACAGATACGCAGTATTTT.